A single sample gave rise to the 27 T cell receptor beta chains below, sequenced in a study of blood T cells in healthy people across ages. A sample-barcoded 5' primer and a J-beta primer mix were used in a second PCR of roughly 7 to 12 cycles. One entry per CDR3 protein results from TCRdb running MiXCR on the 5' RACE reads. The table shows about 570,000 distinct CDR3 sequences, with 27% occurring only once. Sample: blood. The origin of the receptors is a woman in her 70s in good health.

This clonotype was observed many times. The chain links TRBV18 to TRBJ2-5, with D perhaps matching TRBD1 or TRBD2 (5 bases each). Trimming removed 8 bases from V and 2 bases from J, with 12 bases in between. CDR3 length: 13 amino acids. Germline V lookup: CDR1 KGHSH, CDR2 LQKENI. The CDR3 protein is CASSPGQQETQYF. The DNA for the CDR3 is TGTGCCAGCAGCCCGGGGCAGCAAGAGACCCAGTACTTC.

V is TRBV3-1 and J is TRBJ2-1; TRBD2 aligns across 7 bases. The CDR3 is 11 residues long. J gave up 9 bases and V 8 bases, and 4 bases lay outside the gene matches. CDR1 and CDR2 (germline): LGHDT, YNNKEL (reference sequence). The CDR3 DNA sequence: TGTGCCAGCTCGTGGGGGGGTGAGCAGTTCTTC. This sequence encodes CASSWGGEQFF.

The chain employs TRBV12-3 or TRBV12-4 and TRBJ1-1, with TRBD1 as a possible D gene (5 bases). The ends were cut back, 5 bases at V and 5 bases at J, with 15 bases in the middle. CDR3 length equals 14 residues. CDR3: CASSGQGARTEAFF. CDR3 nucleotide sequence: TGTGCCAGCAGTGGACAAGGGGCGAGGACTGAAGCTTTCTTT.

This clonotype was observed a handful of times. The J gene is TRBJ2-3, the V gene TRBV5-1, with 7 nucleotides matching TRBD2. Germline V gene data show CDR1 as SGHRS and CDR2 as YFSETQ. The CDR3 loop spans 14 amino acids. J gave up 6 bases and V 3 bases, and 7 bases lay outside the gene matches. CDR3 in amino acids: CASSSRTSWDTQYF. CDR3 nucleotides: TGCGCCAGCAGCTCCCGGACTAGTTGGGATACGCAGTATTTT.

In this sample, this clonotype turned up many times. CDR3 sequence reads: CASSLRQGAGGYTF. The CDR3 DNA is TGTGCCAGCAGCTTGCGACAGGGGGCTGGTGGCTACACCTTC. The chain couples TRBV5-6 to TRBJ1-2, with 10 positions matching TRBD1. This CDR3 contains 14 residues. V was clipped by 1 base and J by 7 bases; unmatched bases: 4. The germline gives CDR1 SGHDT, CDR2 YYEEEE.

This clonotype occurred a few times. The rearrangement uses TRBV6-5 and TRBJ1-5; D is ambiguous. V was pared by 0 bases and J by 10 bases, with 10 bases between. This CDR3 contains 13 residues. Germline V gene sequence: CDR1 MNHEY, CDR2 SVGAGI. The CDR3 is CASSYSAGRPQHF. The CDR3 region has the DNA TGTGCCAGCAGTTACTCGGCTGGGAGACCCCAGCATTTT.

This clonotype has a handful of counts. The genes are TRBV18 and TRBJ2-5, with D uncertain. The end of the DNA aligns better with TRBJ2-1, so the J call may be wrong. From germline, CDR1 is KGHSH and CDR2 LQKENI. The CDR3 consists of 13 residues. The CDR3 DNA follows: TGTGCCAGCTCAAGAGACGGGTTCACGGAGCAGTTCTTC. As protein: CASSRDGFTEQFF.

Concerning this clonotype: A read error is possible here, since a much larger clone lies one base away. CDR3: CASSQAFRRNTEALF. CDR3 bases: TGTGCCAGCAGCCAAGCGTTTCGGAGGAACACTGAAGCTCTCTTT. V and J are TRBV4-2 and TRBJ1-1; D is undetermined. Germline V CDR1 and CDR2: LGHNA, YNFKEQ. The CDR3 runs 15 residues.

V usage is TRBV7-9 and J usage is TRBJ2-2; D might be TRBD1 or TRBD2, each matching 5 bases. The V and J ends lost 5 bases and 3 bases respectively, with 16 bases between them. Looked up from germline, CDR1 is SEHNR and CDR2 is FQNEAQ (reference sequence). The CDR3 contains 16 residues. Here the CDR3 reads CASSAIGTEYTGELFF. For the CDR3, the DNA is TGTGCCAGCAGCGCCATTGGGACGGAATACACCGGGGAGCTGTTTTTT.

The gene calls are TRBV4-2 and TRBJ1-2, with D perhaps TRBD1 (6 bases). The CDR3 loop spans 15 amino acids. Trimming pared 5 bases from V and 6 bases from J, leaving 19 bases between. CDR1 and CDR2 from the germline V gene are LGHNA and YNFKEQ. Written as DNA, the CDR3 is TGTGCCAGCAGCGGAGACGCCCAAACAGGGAATGGCTACACCTTC. Translation: CASSGDAQTGNGYTF.

This rearrangement joins TRBV11-2 to TRBJ2-2; D might be TRBD1 (6 bases). The length of the CDR3 is 15 residues. The ends were cut back, 2 bases at V and 7 bases at J, with 14 bases in the middle. In germline, CDR1 is SGHAT, CDR2 FQNNGV. This CDR3 is CASSLMRGSSGELFF. CDR3 sequence (DNA): TGTGCCAGCAGCTTAATGAGGGGGTCGAGCGGGGAGCTGTTTTTT.

The chain employs TRBV7-9 and TRBJ1-3, with TRBD1 as a possible D gene (5 bases). The germline gives CDR1 SEHNR, CDR2 FQNEAQ (reference sequence). CDR3 size: 18 residues. V was trimmed by 10 bases and J by 3 bases, leaving 28 bases between them. Written as DNA, the CDR3 is TGTGCCACCGATGGGTCGACCTCCTGGGGGAATTTTGGAAACACCATATATTTT. This sequence encodes CATDGSTSWGNFGNTIYF. The variable domain in full, completed from reference TRBV7-9 and TRBJ1-3, reads DTGVSQNPRHKITKRGQNVTFRCDPISEHNRLYWYRQTLGQGPEFLTYFQNEAQLEKSRLLSDRFSAERPKGSFSTLEIQRTEQGDSAMYLCATDGSTSWGNFGNTIYFGEGSWLTVV.

This rearrangement joins TRBV3-1 to TRBJ2-1; no clear D gene. Trimming stripped 1 base from V and 6 bases from J, with 10 bases between. The germline V gene encodes CDR1 LGHDT and CDR2 YNNKEL (reference sequence). The CDR3 covers 14 residues. DNA of the CDR3: TGTGCCAGCAGCCAAGTCCGCAGTGCCAATGAGCAGTTCTTC. It yields the protein CASSQVRSANEQFF.

This sequence joins TRBV4-3 and TRBJ1-4; a possible D gene is TRBD1 (6 bases). This CDR3 comprises 16 residues. Between the trimmed V and J ends, which lost 1 base and 8 bases, there was a span of 17 bases. Germline CDR1 reads LGHNA; CDR2 reads YSLEER. CDR3 amino acids: CASSQAWSHRDEKLFF. In DNA, the CDR3 is TGCGCCAGCAGCCAAGCTTGGAGCCACAGGGACGAAAAACTGTTTTTT.

This chain connects TRBV5-5 to TRBJ1-4, with a weak D call TRBD1 (5 bases). The CDR3 spans 14 residues. Germline assignment: CDR1 SGHKS and CDR2 YYEKEE (reference sequence). Trimming took off 3 bases at V and 12 bases at J, with 18 bases between the two ends. The CDR3 sequence is CASSWAAGMLELFF. Written as DNA, the CDR3 is TGTGCCAGCAGCTGGGCGGCAGGGATGTTGGAACTGTTTTTT.

The sample holds a few counts of this clonotype. The chain carries TRBV15 and TRBJ2-7; D remains ambiguous. Germline V gene lookup returns CDR1 LNHNV and CDR2 YYDKDF (reference sequence). The CDR3 length is 13 residues. V lost 0 bases and J 6 bases, leaving 9 bases between the germline ends. For the CDR3, the DNA is TGTGCCACCAGCAGAGATGTGGGTTCCGAGCAGTACTTC. It yields the protein CATSRDVGSEQYF.

The rearrangement links TRBV15 to TRBJ2-3, with 9 positions matching TRBD2. Germline trimming cut 5 bases from V and 4 bases from J; bases unmatched to any gene: 7. The CDR3 extends over 15 amino acids. Germline assignment: CDR1 LNHNV and CDR2 YYDKDF (reference sequence). The CDR3 DNA reads TGTGCCACCAGCTCACGAGCGGGGGGATCAGATACGCAGTATTTT. Translating it yields CATSSRAGGSDTQYF.

This clonotype was counted a few times. The chain carries TRBV27 and TRBJ1-6, with D possibly being TRBD1 (6 bases). There are 15 residues in the CDR3. Germline loops: CDR1 MNHEY, CDR2 SMNVEV (reference sequence). Between the trimmed V and J ends, which lost 6 bases and 4 bases, there was a span of 13 bases. CDR3 nucleotides: TGTGCCAGCAGCCTTTCGGGGGCGTATAATTCACCCCTCCACTTT. Translation: CASSLSGAYNSPLHF.

This clonotype has only a few counts. This chain connects TRBV7-6 to TRBJ1-4; no definite D call. Deletions cut 5 bases from V and 4 bases from J, with 8 bases between. CDR1 is SGHVS and CDR2 is FNYEAQ in the germline V gene. CDR3 length: 13 residues. The CDR3 DNA follows: TGTGCCAGCAGCCTGGCCCTTAATGAAAAACTGTTTTTT. Its protein is CASSLALNEKLFF. Using reference TRBV7-6 and TRBJ1-4 for the parts outside the CDR3, the full variable domain is GAGVSQSPRYKVTKRGQDVALRCDPISGHVSLYWYRQALGQGPEFLTYFNYEAQQDKSGLPNDRFSAERPEGSISTLTIQRTEQRDSAMYRCASSLALNEKLFFGSGTQLSVL.

This clonotype has just a few counts. As DNA, the CDR3 is TGTGCCAGCAGGCAAAGGTCGGGGAACACTGAAGCTTTCTTT. It encodes CASRQRSGNTEAFF. The chain is built from TRBV6-5 and TRBJ1-1, with D hard to call. CDR1 is MNHEY, CDR2 SVGAGI, per germline. Deletions cut 6 bases from V and 1 base from J, with 12 bases between. This CDR3 spans 14 amino acids.

The sample holds many counts of this clonotype. The rearrangement joins TRBV20-1 to TRBJ1-2; perhaps TRBD1 as D (5 bases). CDR1 and CDR2 (germline): DFQATT, SNEGSKA (reference sequence). This CDR3 comprises 14 residues. The V gene lost 2 bases and the J gene lost 2 bases, with 12 bases spanning the gap. The CDR3 is CSARKSGGNYGYTF. CDR3 DNA: TGCAGTGCTAGAAAGTCTGGGGGGAACTATGGCTACACCTTC.

The J gene is TRBJ2-7, the V gene TRBV5-1; D possibly corresponds to TRBD1 (6 bases). Germline V lookup: CDR1 SGHRS, CDR2 YFSETQ. V shed 0 bases and J shed 2 bases, with 12 bases lying between them. This CDR3 region has 15 residues. The CDR3 DNA reads as TGCGCCAGCAGCTTGGAGCAGGGGAACGCCTACGAGCAGTACTTC. Its translation: CASSLEQGNAYEQYF.

V gene TRBV7-2 combines with J gene TRBJ2-7; D is perhaps TRBD2 (5 bases). With 5 bases removed from V and 2 bases from J, the gap between germline ends came to 13 bases. Germline CDR1 is SGHTA and CDR2 is FQGNSA. The CDR3 consists of 14 residues. CDR3 protein: CASSRTFLTYEQYF. The CDR3 DNA is TGTGCCAGCAGCCGGACTTTCCTCACCTACGAGCAGTACTTC.

The chain combines TRBV7-2 with TRBJ1-5; TRBD1 aligns across 7 bases. The trim removed 5 bases at V and 9 bases at J, leaving 10 bases unmatched. CDR3 size: 14 residues. CDR1 and CDR2 (germline): SGHTA, FQGNSA. The CDR3 here is CASSPRQGRWPQHF. DNA of the CDR3: TGTGCCAGCAGCCCCCGACAGGGCAGGTGGCCCCAGCATTTT.

V gene TRBV4-3 combines with J gene TRBJ2-5, with 7 bases matching TRBD2. The V gene end was trimmed by 1 base and the J gene end by 4 bases; junction bases not matched to a gene: 6. The CDR3 contains 15 residues. Germline V lookup: CDR1 LGHNA, CDR2 YSLEER. The CDR3 nucleotides read TGCGCCAGCAGCCAAGGGGGCGGGGGTTTAGAGACCCAGTACTTC. The encoded protein is CASSQGGGGLETQYF.

The rearrangement joins TRBV4-3 to TRBJ2-2; 10 bases line up with TRBD1. The CDR3 totals 15 residues. With V trimmed by 1 base and J by 4 bases, 0 bases remained unmatched. Germline V gene data show CDR1 as LGHNA and CDR2 as YSLEER. The DNA for the CDR3 is TGCGCCAGCAGCCAAGGGACAGGGGGCACCGGGGAGCTGTTTTTT. Encoded protein: CASSQGTGGTGELFF.

V usage is TRBV20-1 and J usage is TRBJ2-5; 9 bases fit TRBD2. The ends lost 0 bases at V and 4 bases at J; junction bases unmatched: 6. This CDR3 region has 15 residues. CDR1 is DFQATT and CDR2 is SNEGSKA in the germline V gene (reference sequence). CDR3 loop: CSARDLRREGETQYF. The CDR3 coding sequence is TGCAGTGCTAGAGATCTCCGGCGGGAGGGAGAGACCCAGTACTTC.